These 6 T cell receptor beta chains were sequenced from one sample in a study of post-analysis software for immune sequencing data (dated by TCRdb to between 2015 and 2016). Results the study describes overall, beyond this receptor: Several TRBV segments, including TRBV5-6, TRBV5-1 and TRBV20-1, were significantly more frequent in patients than controls.

The library was built by means of PCR. TCRdb lists the instrument as Illumina HiSeq 2500. To reduce PCR and sequencing biases, unique molecular identifiers were incorporated into the TCR beta cDNA libraries. TCRdb ran its own pipeline on the public reads, namely fastp trimming at Q25 and MiXCR clone calling, and kept in-frame beta chains. Every entry covers one CDR3 protein and lists the most common genes and DNA from its rows. The sample table shows about half a million distinct CDR3 sequences, and approximately 34% are seen once. Approximately 6% of the sample is held by the ten biggest clonotypes. The antigens of these receptors remain unknown. The sequencing sample was made of blood. The receptors derive from a girl between 2 and 17 years old with multiple sclerosis.

This clonotype was seen a handful of times. The gene calls are TRBV20-1 and TRBJ1-2; D is uncertain. Germline V gene lookup returns CDR1 DFQATT and CDR2 SNEGSKA (reference sequence). V shed 3 bases and J shed 2 bases, with 10 bases lying between them. The CDR3 is 13 amino acids. The CDR3, as DNA: TGCAGTGCTAGCACCCTCACGAACTATGGCTACACCTTC. This sequence encodes CSASTLTNYGYTF.

A few counts support this clonotype. This sequence joins TRBV3-1 and TRBJ1-6; D unresolved. Germline V gene lookup returns CDR1 LGHDT and CDR2 YNNKEL (reference sequence). CDR3 length: 15 residues. V gave up 1 base and J gave up 7 bases, with 11 bases separating them. The CDR3 nucleotides read TGTGCCAGCAGCCAAGGGCCGCAGACAAATTCACCCCTCCACTTT. Protein sequence: CASSQGPQTNSPLHF. Full variable domain (remainder filled in from reference TRBV3-1 and TRBJ1-6): DTAVSQTPKYLVTQMGNDKSIKCEQNLGHDTMYWYKQDSKKFLKIMFSYNNKELIINETVPNRFSPKSPDKAHLNLHINSLELGDSAVYFCASSQGPQTNSPLHFGNGTRLTVT.

This clonotype was observed a few times. The genes are TRBV5-5 and TRBJ2-3, with D unresolved. The V gene's germline CDR1 is SGHKS and CDR2 YYEKEE (reference sequence). V shed 2 bases and J shed 5 bases, with 12 bases lying between them. This CDR3 spans 14 amino acids. The CDR3, as DNA: TGTGCCAGCAGCTTCGTTTGGCAAGGAGATACGCAGTATTTT. This encodes CASSFVWQGDTQYF. Complete variable domain (other parts from reference TRBV5-5 and TRBJ2-3): DAGVTQSPTHLIKTRGQQVTLRCSPISGHKSVSWYQQVLGQGPQFIFQYYEKEERGRGNFPDRFSARQFPNYSSELNVNALLLGDSALYLCASSFVWQGDTQYFGPGTRLTVL.

A note on this clonotype: With a much larger clone just one base away, this may be a read error. This chain joins TRBV5-1 and TRBJ2-7; D gene unclear. The CDR3 totals 12 residues. Per the germline V gene, CDR1 is SGHRS and CDR2 is YFSETQ. V lost 2 bases and J lost 7, with 10 bases in between. The CDR3 nucleotides read TGCGCCAGCAGCTTTGGCCGCACTGAGCAGTACTTC. This sequence encodes CASSFGRTEQYF.

In DNA form, the CDR3 reads TGTGCCATCAGTGAGTGGGGGCGGGCACTAGCCTCGGATACGCAGTATTTT. This encodes CAISEWGRALASDTQYF. The chain carries TRBV10-3 and TRBJ2-3; D tentatively fits TRBD1 or TRBD2 (6 bases each). Germline V CDR1 and CDR2: ENHRY, SYGVKD. Trimming cost V 1 base and J 6 bases, with 20 bases left between them. The CDR3 is made up of 17 amino acids.

As regards this clonotype: Sequence at one end of the junction differs from germline and may be a read error. The V gene is TRBV7-2, the J gene TRBJ2-7; maybe TRBD2 (6 bases). Germline-derived CDR1 and CDR2 are SGHTA and FQGNSA. The CDR3 spans 16 residues. For the CDR3, the DNA is TGTGCCGGCAGCTTAGCCCTACTGGGACTTACCTACGAGCAGTACTTC. Translation: CAGSLALLGLTYEQYF.